The T cell receptor (beta chain) described here comes from a study of cytomegalovirus exposure and HLA in healthy donors. The CDR3 is 14 residues long. Per germline, CDR1 SNHLY and CDR2 FYNNEI. With V trimmed by 6 bases and J by 6 bases, 6 bases remained unmatched. Details on this clone: The antigen remains undetermined.

Regarding the study as a whole: A later analysis by the authors found several of the most significant clusters apparently linked to common viral pathogens.

The PCR ran on 60 Vbeta and 13 Jbeta primers. Original handling: Later, an analysis found around 80 million unique TCR beta chains, and around 10 million of these were shared. The repertoire was sequenced with immunoSEQ multiplex PCR; TCRdb's copy has only in-frame clones and lacks some. Clone size and V and J calls were adopted from that table, with D and trimming inferred from the DNA. The sample has over 150,000 clones, roughly 71% seen once; the top ten hold 7% to 8.5%. Input material: PBMCs. The chain uses TRBV2 and TRBJ2-1; 9 nucleotides agree with TRBD2. This clonotype was obtained from a male donor in good health and CMV-seropositive. The CDR3 DNA reads TGTGCCAGCAGATGGACTAGCGCAACCAATGAGCAGTTCTTC. This codes for CASRWTSATNEQFF. The full variable domain, its missing parts supplied by reference TRBV2 and TRBJ2-1, is EPEVTQTPSHQVTQMGQEVILRCVPISNHLYFYWYRQILGQKVEFLVSFYNNEISEKSEIFDDQFSVERPDGSNFTLKIRSTKLEDSAMYFCASRWTSATNEQFFGPGTRLTVL.